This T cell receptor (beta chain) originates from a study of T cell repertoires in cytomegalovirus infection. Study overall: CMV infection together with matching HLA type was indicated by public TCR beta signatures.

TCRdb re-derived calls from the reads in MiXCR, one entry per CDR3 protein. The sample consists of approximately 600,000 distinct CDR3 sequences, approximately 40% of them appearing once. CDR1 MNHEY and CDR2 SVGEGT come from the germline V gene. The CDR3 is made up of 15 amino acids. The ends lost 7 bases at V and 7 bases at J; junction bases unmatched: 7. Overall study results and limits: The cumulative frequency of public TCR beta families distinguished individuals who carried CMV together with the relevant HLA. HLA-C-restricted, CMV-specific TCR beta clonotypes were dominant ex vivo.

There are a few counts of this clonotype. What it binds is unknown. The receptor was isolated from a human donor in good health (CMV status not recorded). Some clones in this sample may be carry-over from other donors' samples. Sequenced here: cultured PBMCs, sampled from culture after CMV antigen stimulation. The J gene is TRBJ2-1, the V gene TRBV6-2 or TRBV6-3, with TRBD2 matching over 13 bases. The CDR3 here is CASNAPGLAGNEQFF. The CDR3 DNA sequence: TGTGCCAGCAACGCGCCGGGACTAGCGGGAAATGAGCAGTTCTTC.